These T cell receptor beta chains were read from a single sample in a study of graft-versus-host responses after intestinal transplantation. Repertoires were generated with immunoSEQ multiplex PCR, while TCRdb's copy carries only in-frame clones and drops some. The sample lists 35,000 to 40,000 clones, over 80% occurring once. The sample was PBMCs, taken 1070 days after transplant. The origin of the receptors is a human patient who received an intestinal transplant, so some T cells may come from the graft donor. CDR3s include the opening cysteine and the closing phenylalanine or tryptophan. A D gene is named only where the DNA matches it firmly. Clone size appears in some rows only: once, few, many, or a class for an expanded clone.

>TRBJ1-2|-|TRBV29-1|-
TGCAGCGTTGTGTTTTATCCCGGGTCTGGCTACACCTTC
CSVVFYPGSGYTF
>TRBJ2-4|-|TRBV23-1|-
TGCGCCAGCAGTCTTCCGGCCGTCGGGGACCACATTCAGTACTTC
CASSLPAVGDHIQYF
>TRBJ2-3|-|TRBV11-1|TRBD2
TGTGCCAGCAGCCGTCTAGCGGCCACAGATACGCAGTATTTT
CASSRLAATDTQYF
>TRBJ2-3|-|TRBV28|TRBD2
TGTGCCAGCAGTTCCGACTTTAGGACTAGAGTGTTTTTTGATACGCAGTATTTT
CASSSDFRTRVFFDTQYF
>TRBJ2-7|-|TRBV19|TRBD2
TGTGCCAGTAGTATAGAGGTCCGAGCGGGAGTCGACGAGCAGTACTTC
CASSIEVRAGVDEQYF
>TRBJ2-1|-|TRBV15|-
TGTGCCACCAGCAGAGATCCCCCCAATGAGCAGTTCTTC
CATSRDPPNEQFF
>TRBJ1-1|-|TRBV14|-
TGTGCCAGCAGCCTTCCGGGGGCTGAAGCTTTCTTT
CASSLPGAEAFF
>TRBJ2-5|-|TRBV11-1|TRBD2
TGTGCCAGCAGCTCGGAGCGGGGTACGGGAGAGACCCAGTACTTC
CASSSERGTGETQYF
>TRBJ2-5|few|TRBV15|-
TGTGCCACCAGCAGAACCGTGAAGCAAGAGACCCAGTACTTC
CATSRTVKQETQYF
>TRBJ1-3|once|TRBV5-1|-
TGCGCCAGCAGCGAGGGGTCGGGTGGCACCATATATTTT
CASSEGSGGTIYF
>TRBJ1-3|-|TRBV6-1|-
TGTGCCAGCACCTGGAACACCATATATTTT
CASTWNTIYF
>TRBJ2-5|once|TRBV9|-
TGTGCCAGCAGCGTAGAAAACAGCAAAGAGACCCAGTACTTC
CASSVENSKETQYF
>TRBJ2-1|-|TRBV2|TRBD2
TGTGCCAGCAAAGGGTGGTCCGGGACTAGCGGGAGGAAGAATGAGCAGTTCTTC
CASKGWSGTSGRKNEQFF
>TRBJ2-7|-|TRBV6-6|-
TGTGCCAGCAGTCAACCCTCGGGGGGCCTCTACGAGCAGTACTTC
CASSQPSGGLYEQYF
>TRBJ1-2|-|TRBV28|TRBD1
TGTGCCAGCAGTTCCCTCGACAGGGTCTATGGCTACACCTTC
CASSSLDRVYGYTF
>TRBJ2-2|-|TRBV5-1|-
TGCGCCAGCAGCCCGGGACACCTGAACACCGGGGAGCTGTTTTTT
CASSPGHLNTGELFF
>TRBJ1-4|-|TRBV9|-
TGTGCCAGCAGCGTCCTAGGGGAAAGGAGTGAAAAACTGTTTTTT
CASSVLGERSEKLFF
>TRBJ2-7|-|TRBV2|-
TGTGCCAGCAGTGAACCGGGACAAACCTACGAGCAGTACTTC
CASSEPGQTYEQYF
>TRBJ2-7|-|TRBV21-1|-
TGTGCCAGCAGCAAATGGCGCAGGGTTCCCTACGAGCAAGTCTTC
CASSKWRRVPYEQVF
>TRBJ1-2|-|TRBV28|-
TGTGCCAGCAGTTCTCAACGGATGGGCCTCGGCTACACCTTC
CASSSQRMGLGYTF
>TRBJ1-1|-|TRBV5-5|TRBD1
TGTGCCAGCAGCCGGGGACAGGTCGGGGCTGAAGCTTTCTTT
CASSRGQVGAEAFF
>TRBJ2-7|-|TRBV5-5|TRBD1
TGTGCCAGCAGCTCTGTCCCGGGACAGGGGGTGGACGAGCAGTACTTC
CASSSVPGQGVDEQYF
>TRBJ1-4|-|TRBV27|-
TGTGCCAGCAGTGGAGGTGGTAAACTGTTTTTT
CASSGGGKLFF
>TRBJ2-4|-|TRBV19|-
TGTGCCAGTAGCCCCACGGTCGGGGGTTCCAAAAACATTCAGTACTTC
CASSPTVGGSKNIQYF
>TRBJ2-2|-|TRBV7-9|-
TGTGCCAGCAGCTTAGATAATGCTAGGGCCGGGGAGCTGTTTTTT
CASSLDNARAGELFF
>TRBJ1-1|-|TRBV7-9|-
TGTGCCAGCAGCTTAACGCGGGACACTGAAGCTTTCTTT
CASSLTRDTEAFF
>TRBJ2-7|-|TRBV2|-
TGTGCCAGCAAGGGGGTTCCCTACGAGCAGTACTTC
CASKGVPYEQYF
>TRBJ1-1|-|TRBV28|-
TGTGCCAGCAGTTTAGGGGTGGCAGCTTTCTTT
CASSLGVAAFF
>TRBJ1-2|-|TRBV28|-
TGTGCCAGCAGAACGTCCTATACCTCCTATGGCTACACCTTC
CASRTSYTSYGYTF
>TRBJ2-7|-|TRBV27|-
TGTGCCAGCAGTTTAAAGAGTATTGGCTTTTACGAGCAGTACTTC
CASSLKSIGFYEQYF
>TRBJ2-3|-|TRBV7-3|-
TGTGCCAGCAGCCCCATAGGGGGTGCGGCTCCCCGGCAGGCTAGCACAGATACGCAGTATTTT
CASSPIGGAAPRQASTDTQYF